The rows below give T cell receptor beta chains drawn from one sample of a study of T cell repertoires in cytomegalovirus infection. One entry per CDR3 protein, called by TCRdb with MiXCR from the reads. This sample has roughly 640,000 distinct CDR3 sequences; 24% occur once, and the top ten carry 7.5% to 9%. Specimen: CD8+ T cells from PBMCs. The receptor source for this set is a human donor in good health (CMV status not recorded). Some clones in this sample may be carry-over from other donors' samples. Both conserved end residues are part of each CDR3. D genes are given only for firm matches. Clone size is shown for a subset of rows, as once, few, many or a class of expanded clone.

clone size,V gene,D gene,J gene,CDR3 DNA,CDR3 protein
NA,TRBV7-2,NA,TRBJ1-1,TGTGCCAGCAGCTTTGTGCGCAGGGTAAAGGCTGAAGCTTTCTTT,CASSFVRRVKAEAFF
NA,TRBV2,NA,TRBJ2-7,TGTGCCAGCAGTGTGGACGGGGCACGGTACGAGCAGTACTTC,CASSVDGARYEQYF
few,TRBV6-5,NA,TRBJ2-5,TGTGCCAGCAGTTACCCGGAATCGAGCGAGACCCAGTACTTC,CASSYPESSETQYF
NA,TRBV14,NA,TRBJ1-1,TGTGCCAGCAGCCAAGATCCCGCCGGACTCATGAACACTGAAGCTTTCTTT,CASSQDPAGLMNTEAFF
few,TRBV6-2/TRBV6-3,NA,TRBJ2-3,TGTGCCAGCAGTGTACGGGGCCTTAGCACAGATACGCAGTATTTT,CASSVRGLSTDTQYF
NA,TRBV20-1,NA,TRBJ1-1,TGCAGTGCTCCACTGACGGAATCCTACACTGAAGCTTTCTTT,CSAPLTESYTEAFF
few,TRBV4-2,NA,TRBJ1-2,TGTGCCAGCAGCCCCCAAGGGAACGGCTACACCTTC,CASSPQGNGYTF
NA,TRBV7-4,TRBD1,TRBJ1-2,TGTGCCAGCAGCTTAGGTCAGGGGGTAAATGGCTACACCTTC,CASSLGQGVNGYTF
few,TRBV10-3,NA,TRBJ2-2,TGTGCCATCGGGGACACCGGGGAGCTGTTTTTT,CAIGDTGELFF
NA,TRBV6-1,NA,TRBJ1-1,TGTGCCAGCGGGAGCACTGAAGCTTTCTTT,CASGSTEAFF
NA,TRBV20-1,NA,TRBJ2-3,TGCAGTGCTGACCGGGTTGAGGGGGGACTTAGCACAGATACGCAGTATTTT,CSADRVEGGLSTDTQYF
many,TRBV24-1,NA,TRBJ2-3,TGTGCCACCAGTGACATGGCAGATACGCAGTATTTT,CATSDMADTQYF
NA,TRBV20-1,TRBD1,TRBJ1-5,TGCAGTGCCCGCGACAGGGACAATCAGCCCCAGCATTTT,CSARDRDNQPQHF
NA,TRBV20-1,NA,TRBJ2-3,TGCAGTGCTAGAGATCCGACGGGCCTTCGTTTT,CSARDPTGLRF
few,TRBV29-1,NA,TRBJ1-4,TGCAGCGTCCCCCGGGGGCCGGGTGAAAAACTGTTTTTT,CSVPRGPGEKLFF
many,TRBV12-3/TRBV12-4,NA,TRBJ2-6,TGTGCCAGCAGTTTGATAGCCAACGTCCTGACTTTC,CASSLIANVLTF
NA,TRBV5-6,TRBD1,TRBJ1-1,TGTGCCAGCAGTCCTATGATCGACAGGGATCCGACTGAAGCTTTCTTT,CASSPMIDRDPTEAFF
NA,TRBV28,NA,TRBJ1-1,TGTGCCAGCAGTTTCACGGGGCGCCGGCCTGAAGCTTTCTTT,CASSFTGRRPEAFF
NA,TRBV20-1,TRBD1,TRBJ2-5,TGCAGTGCTCCGCCGCACAGGGGGAACTTC,CSAPPHRGNF
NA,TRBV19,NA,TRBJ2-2,TGTGCCAGTACCTTGGGGCCCCCGAACACCGGGGAGCTGTTTTTT,CASTLGPPNTGELFF
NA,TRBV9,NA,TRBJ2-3,TGTGCCAGCAGCGTAGGGCGGGCAGATACGCAGTATTTT,CASSVGRADTQYF
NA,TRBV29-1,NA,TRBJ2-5,TGCAGCGTTCCTCCGGACAGACTGAAAGAGACCCAGTACTTC,CSVPPDRLKETQYF
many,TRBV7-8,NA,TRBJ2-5,TGTGCCAGCAGCTTGTGGGATCTGGAGACCCAGTACTTC,CASSLWDLETQYF
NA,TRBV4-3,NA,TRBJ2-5,TGCGCCAGCAGCCAAGATCCCCGGGCAGAAGGTCGGGAACAAGAGACCCAGTACTTC,CASSQDPRAEGREQETQYF
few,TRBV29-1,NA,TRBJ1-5,TGCAGCGTTCGGGACGGGAGTCAGCCCCAGCATTTT,CSVRDGSQPQHF
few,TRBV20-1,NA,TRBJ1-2,TGCAGTGCTAGAAGGTGGGAAGGAAACTATGGCTACACCTTC,CSARRWEGNYGYTF
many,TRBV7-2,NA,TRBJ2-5,TGTGCCAGCAGCCCAAACCCCCACGGGCAAGAGACCCAGTACTTC,CASSPNPHGQETQYF
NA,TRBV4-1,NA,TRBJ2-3,TGCGCCAGCAGCCAAGATACGATAGGGACAGATACGCAGTATTTT,CASSQDTIGTDTQYF
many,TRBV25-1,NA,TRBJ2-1,TGTGCCAGCAGTGGGGACCGATCCTACAATGAGCAGTTCTTC,CASSGDRSYNEQFF